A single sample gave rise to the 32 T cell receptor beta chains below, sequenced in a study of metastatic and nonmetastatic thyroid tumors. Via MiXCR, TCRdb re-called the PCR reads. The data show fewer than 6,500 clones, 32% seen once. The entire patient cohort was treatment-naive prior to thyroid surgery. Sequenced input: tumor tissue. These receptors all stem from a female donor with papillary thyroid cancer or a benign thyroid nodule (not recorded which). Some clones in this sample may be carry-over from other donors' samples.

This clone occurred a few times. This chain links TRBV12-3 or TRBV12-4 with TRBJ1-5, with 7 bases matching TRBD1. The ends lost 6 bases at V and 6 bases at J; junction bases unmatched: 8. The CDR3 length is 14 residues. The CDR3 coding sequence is TGTGCCAGCAGCTTGAGGGGGCGCGTTCAGCCCCAGCATTTT. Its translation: CASSLRGRVQPQHF.

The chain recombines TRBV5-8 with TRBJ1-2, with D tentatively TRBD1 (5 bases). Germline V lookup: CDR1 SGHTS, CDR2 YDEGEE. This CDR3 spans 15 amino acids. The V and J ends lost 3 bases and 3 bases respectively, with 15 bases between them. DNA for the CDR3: TGTGCCAGCAGCTACGGACTCAGGGCAGACTATGGCTACACCTTC. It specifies CASSYGLRADYGYTF.

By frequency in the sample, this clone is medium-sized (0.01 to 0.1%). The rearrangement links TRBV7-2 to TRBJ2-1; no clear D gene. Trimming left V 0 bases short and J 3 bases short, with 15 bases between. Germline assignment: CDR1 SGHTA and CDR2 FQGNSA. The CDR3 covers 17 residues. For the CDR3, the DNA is TGTGCCAGCAGCTTAGCGGGTCTATACTCAGTCTACAATGAGCAGTTCTTC. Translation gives CASSLAGLYSVYNEQFF.

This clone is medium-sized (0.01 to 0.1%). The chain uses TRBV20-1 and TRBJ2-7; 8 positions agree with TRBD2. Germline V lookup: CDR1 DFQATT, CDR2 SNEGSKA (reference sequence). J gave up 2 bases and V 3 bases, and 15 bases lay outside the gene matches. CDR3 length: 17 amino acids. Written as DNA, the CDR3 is TGCAGTGCTAGGGGTGTTGTAGCGGGGACGGATCCCTACGAGCAGTACTTC. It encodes CSARGVVAGTDPYEQYF.

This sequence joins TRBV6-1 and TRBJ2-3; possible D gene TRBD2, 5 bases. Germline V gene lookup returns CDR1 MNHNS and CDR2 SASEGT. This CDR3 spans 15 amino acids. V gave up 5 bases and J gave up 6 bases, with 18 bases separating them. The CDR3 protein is CASSRDPSGSDTQYF. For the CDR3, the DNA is TGTGCCAGCAGTCGCGACCCGAGCGGTTCTGATACGCAGTATTTT.

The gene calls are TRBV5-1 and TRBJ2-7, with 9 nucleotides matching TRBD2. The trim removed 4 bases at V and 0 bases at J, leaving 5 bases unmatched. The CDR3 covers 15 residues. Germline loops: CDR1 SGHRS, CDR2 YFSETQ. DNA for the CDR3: TGCGCCAGCAGCATCTTAGCGGGAGACTCCTACGAGCAGTACTTC. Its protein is CASSILAGDSYEQYF.

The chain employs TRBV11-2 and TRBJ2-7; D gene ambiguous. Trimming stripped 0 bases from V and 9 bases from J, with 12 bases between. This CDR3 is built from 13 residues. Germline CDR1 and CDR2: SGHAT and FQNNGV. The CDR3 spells CASSLDLERSQYF. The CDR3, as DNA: TGTGCCAGCAGCTTAGATCTGGAGAGGTCGCAGTACTTC.

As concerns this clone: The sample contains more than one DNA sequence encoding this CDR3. CDR3 nucleotide sequence: TGTGCCAGCACCCCACCGGGAGGGATACGTGGCTACACCTTC. Residues: CASTPPGGIRGYTF. The chain combines TRBV6-1 with TRBJ1-2; unclear D gene. The CDR3 consists of 14 residues. V lost 7 bases to trimming and J lost 7 bases, with 19 bases between them. The germline gives CDR1 MNHNS, CDR2 SASEGT.

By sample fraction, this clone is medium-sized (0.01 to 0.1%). CDR3 in amino acids: CASSESVGGGYTF. DNA for the CDR3: TGTGCCAGCAGTGAAAGTGTGGGTGGTGGCTACACCTTC. V gene TRBV2 combines with J gene TRBJ1-2, with D uncertain. This CDR3 is 13 amino acids long. Germline V gene data show CDR1 as SNHLY and CDR2 as FYNNEI. Trimming took off 2 bases at V and 7 bases at J, with 11 bases between the two ends. Variable domain in full (rest from reference TRBV2 and TRBJ1-2): EPEVTQTPSHQVTQMGQEVILRCVPISNHLYFYWYRQILGQKVEFLVSFYNNEISEKSEIFDDQFSVERPDGSNFTLKIRSTKLEDSAMYFCASSESVGGGYTFGSGTRLTVV.

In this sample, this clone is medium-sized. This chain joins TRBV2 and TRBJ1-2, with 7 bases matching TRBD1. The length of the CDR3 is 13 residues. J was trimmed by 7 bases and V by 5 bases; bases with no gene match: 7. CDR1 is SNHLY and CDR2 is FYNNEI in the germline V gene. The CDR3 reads CASSRDSFGGYTF. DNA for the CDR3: TGTGCCAGCAGTCGGGACAGTTTCGGTGGCTACACCTTC.

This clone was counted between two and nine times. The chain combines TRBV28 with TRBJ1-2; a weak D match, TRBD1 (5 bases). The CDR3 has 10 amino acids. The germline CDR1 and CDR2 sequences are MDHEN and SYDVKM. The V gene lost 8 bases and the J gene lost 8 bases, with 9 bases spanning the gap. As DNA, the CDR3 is TGTGCCAGCTCGGGGCGAGGCTACACCTTC. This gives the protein CASSGRGYTF.

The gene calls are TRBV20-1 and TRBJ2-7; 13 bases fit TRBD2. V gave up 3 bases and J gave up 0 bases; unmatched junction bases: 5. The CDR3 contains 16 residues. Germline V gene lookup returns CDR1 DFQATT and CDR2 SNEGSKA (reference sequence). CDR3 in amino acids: CSARPRTSGSSYEQYF. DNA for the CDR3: TGCAGTGCTAGGCCCCGGACTAGCGGGAGCTCCTACGAGCAGTACTTC.

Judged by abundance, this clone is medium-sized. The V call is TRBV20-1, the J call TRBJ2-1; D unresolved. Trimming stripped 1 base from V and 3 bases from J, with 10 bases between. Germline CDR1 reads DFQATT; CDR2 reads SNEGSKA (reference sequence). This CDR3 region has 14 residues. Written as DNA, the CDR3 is TGCAGTGCTAGAGGCGGCCTGGACTACAATGAGCAGTTCTTC. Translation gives CSARGGLDYNEQFF.

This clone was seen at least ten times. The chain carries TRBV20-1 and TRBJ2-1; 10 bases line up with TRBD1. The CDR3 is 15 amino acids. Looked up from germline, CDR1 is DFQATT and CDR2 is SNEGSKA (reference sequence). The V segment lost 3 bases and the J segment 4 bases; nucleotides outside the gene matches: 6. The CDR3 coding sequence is TGCAGTGCTAGTACCGGGACAGGGGTGTACAATGAGCAGTTCTTC. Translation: CSASTGTGVYNEQFF.

The CDR3 region has the DNA TGTGCCAGCAGCCTTGAACAGGGGGCGGGTTATGGCTACACCTTC. Its protein is CASSLEQGAGYGYTF. The chain links TRBV12-3 or TRBV12-4 to TRBJ1-2, with TRBD1 matching over 9 bases. The CDR3 is 15 residues long. The V gene end was trimmed by 6 bases and the J gene end by 5 bases; junction bases not matched to a gene: 10.

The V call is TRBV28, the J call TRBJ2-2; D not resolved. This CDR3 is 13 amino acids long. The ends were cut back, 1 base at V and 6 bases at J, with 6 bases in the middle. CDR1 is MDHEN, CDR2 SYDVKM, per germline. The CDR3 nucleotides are TGTGCCAGCAGTTTATTTTGGTCCGGGGAGCTGTTTTTT. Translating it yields CASSLFWSGELFF. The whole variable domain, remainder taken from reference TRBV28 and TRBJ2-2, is DVKVTQSSRYLVKRTGEKVFLECVQDMDHENMFWYRQDPGLGLRLIYFSYDVKMKEKGDIPEGYSVSREKKERFSLILESASTNQTSMYLCASSLFWSGELFFGEGSRLTVL.

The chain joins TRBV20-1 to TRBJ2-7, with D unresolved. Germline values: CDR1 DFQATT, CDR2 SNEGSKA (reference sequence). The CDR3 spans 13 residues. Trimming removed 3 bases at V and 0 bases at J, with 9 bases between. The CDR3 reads CSASYSYSYEQYF. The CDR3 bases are TGCAGTGCTAGCTACAGCTACTCCTACGAGCAGTACTTC.

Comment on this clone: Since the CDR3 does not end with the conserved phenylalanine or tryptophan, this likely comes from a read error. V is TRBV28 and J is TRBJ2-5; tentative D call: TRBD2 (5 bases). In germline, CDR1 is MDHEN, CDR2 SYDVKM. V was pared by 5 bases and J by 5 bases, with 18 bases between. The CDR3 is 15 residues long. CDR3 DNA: TGTGCCAGCAGTAGGAAGAGGGTCCCACGGGAGACCCAGTACGTC. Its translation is CASSRKRVPRETQYV.

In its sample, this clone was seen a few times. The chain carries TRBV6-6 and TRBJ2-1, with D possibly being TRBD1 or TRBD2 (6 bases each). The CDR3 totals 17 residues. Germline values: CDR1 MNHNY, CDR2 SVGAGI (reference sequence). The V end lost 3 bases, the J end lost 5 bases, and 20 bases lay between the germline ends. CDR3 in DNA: TGTGCCAGCAGTTATGGATTACGGGGGCTAGCCCACAATGAGCAGTTCTTC. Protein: CASSYGLRGLAHNEQFF.

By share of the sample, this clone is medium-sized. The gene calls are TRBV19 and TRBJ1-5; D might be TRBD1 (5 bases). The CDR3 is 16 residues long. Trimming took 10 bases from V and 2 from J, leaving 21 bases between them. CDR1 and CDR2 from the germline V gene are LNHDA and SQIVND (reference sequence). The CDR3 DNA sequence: TGTGCCACCTCCGGGACGTACGGGGTAGGCAATCAGCCCCAGCATTTT. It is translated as CATSGTYGVGNQPQHF.

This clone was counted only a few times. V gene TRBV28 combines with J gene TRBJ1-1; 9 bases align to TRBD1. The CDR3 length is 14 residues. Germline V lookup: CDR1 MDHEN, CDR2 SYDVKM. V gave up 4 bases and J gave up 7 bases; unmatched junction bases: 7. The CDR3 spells CASSSRTGANEAFF. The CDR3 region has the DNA TGTGCCAGCAGTTCTCGGACAGGGGCAAATGAAGCTTTCTTT.

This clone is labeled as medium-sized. CDR3 amino acids: CSGKLTGGEETQYF. The DNA of the CDR3 is TGCAGCGGAAAGCTGACAGGGGGAGAAGAGACCCAGTACTTC. The rearrangement joins TRBV29-1 to TRBJ2-5; 9 bases agree with TRBD1. Trimming removed 7 bases from V and 3 bases from J; junction bases left unmatched: 9. The CDR3 runs to 14 residues. The germline V gene encodes CDR1 SQVTM and CDR2 ANQGSEA.

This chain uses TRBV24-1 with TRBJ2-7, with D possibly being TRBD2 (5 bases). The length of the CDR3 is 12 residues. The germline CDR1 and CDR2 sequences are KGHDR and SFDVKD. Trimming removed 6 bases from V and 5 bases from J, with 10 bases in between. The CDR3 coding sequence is TGTGCCACCAGTACGGGATCCGACGAGCAGTACTTC. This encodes CATSTGSDEQYF.

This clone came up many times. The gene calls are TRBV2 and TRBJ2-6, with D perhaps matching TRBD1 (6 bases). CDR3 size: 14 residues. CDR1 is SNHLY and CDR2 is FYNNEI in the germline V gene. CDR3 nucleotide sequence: TGTGCAAGGGGGACGATCTCTGGGGCCAACGTCCTGACTTTC. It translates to CARGTISGANVLTF. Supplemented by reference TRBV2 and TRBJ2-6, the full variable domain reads EPEVTQTPSHQVTQMGQEVILRCVPISNHLYFYWYRQILGQKVEFLVSFYNNEISEKSEIFDDQFSVERPDGSNFTLKIRSTKLEDSAMYFCARGTISGANVLTFGAGSRLTVL.

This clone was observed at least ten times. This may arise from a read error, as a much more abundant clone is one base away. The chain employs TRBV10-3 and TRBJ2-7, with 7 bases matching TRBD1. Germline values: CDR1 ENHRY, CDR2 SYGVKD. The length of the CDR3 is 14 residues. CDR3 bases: TGTGCCACTATAACCGGGACAGACTCCTACGAGCGGTACTTC. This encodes CATITGTDSYERYF.

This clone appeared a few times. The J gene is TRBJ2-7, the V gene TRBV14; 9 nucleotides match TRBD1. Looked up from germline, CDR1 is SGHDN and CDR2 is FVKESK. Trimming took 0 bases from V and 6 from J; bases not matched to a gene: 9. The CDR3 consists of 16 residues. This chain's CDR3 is CASSQDKGTGLGEQYF. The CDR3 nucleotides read TGTGCCAGCAGCCAAGATAAGGGGACAGGGCTGGGCGAGCAGTACTTC.

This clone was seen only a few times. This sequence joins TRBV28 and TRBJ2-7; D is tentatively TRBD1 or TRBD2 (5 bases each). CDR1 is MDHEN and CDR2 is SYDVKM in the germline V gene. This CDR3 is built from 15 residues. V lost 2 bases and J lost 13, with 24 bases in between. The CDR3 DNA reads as TGTGCCAGCAGTTTAAGGCACCAGGGACGCGTTCCGCAATACTTC. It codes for CASSLRHQGRVPQYF.

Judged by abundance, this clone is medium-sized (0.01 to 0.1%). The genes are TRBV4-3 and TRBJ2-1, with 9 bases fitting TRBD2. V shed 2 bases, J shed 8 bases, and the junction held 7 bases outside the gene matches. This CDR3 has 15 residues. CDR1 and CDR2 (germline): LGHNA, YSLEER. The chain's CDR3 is CASSQKGLAWDEQFF. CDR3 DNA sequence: TGCGCCAGCAGCCAAAAGGGACTAGCTTGGGATGAGCAGTTCTTC.

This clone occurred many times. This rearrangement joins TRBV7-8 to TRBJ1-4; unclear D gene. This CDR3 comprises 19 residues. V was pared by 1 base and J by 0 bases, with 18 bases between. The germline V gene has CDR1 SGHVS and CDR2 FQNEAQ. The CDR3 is CASSLVGRTTTATNEKLFF. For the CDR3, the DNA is TGTGCCAGCAGCTTAGTTGGCAGGACGACGACGGCAACTAATGAAAAACTGTTTTTT.

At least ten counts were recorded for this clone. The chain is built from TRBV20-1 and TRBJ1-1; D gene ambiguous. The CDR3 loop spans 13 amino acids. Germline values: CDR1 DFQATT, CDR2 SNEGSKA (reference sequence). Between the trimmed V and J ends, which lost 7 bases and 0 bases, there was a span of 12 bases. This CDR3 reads CSGVIVMNTEAFF. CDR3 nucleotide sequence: TGCAGTGGGGTTATTGTAATGAACACTGAAGCTTTCTTT.

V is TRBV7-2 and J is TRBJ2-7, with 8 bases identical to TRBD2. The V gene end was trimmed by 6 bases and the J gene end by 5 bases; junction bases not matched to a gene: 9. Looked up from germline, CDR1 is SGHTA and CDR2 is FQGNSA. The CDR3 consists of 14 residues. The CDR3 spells CASSSTGTRDEQYF. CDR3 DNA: TGTGCCAGCAGTTCAACCGGGACTAGGGACGAGCAGTACTTC.

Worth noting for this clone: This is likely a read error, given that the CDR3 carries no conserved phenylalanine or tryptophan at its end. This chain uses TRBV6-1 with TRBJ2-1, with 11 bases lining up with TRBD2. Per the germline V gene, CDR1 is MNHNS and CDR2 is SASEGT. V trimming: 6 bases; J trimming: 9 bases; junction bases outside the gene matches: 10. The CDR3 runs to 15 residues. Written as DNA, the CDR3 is TGTGCCAGCAGGAAGGGACTAGCGGTAATAATTGAGCAGTTCTAC. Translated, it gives CASRKGLAVIIEQFY.